One and the same sample provided the 27 T cell receptor beta chains below, sequenced in a study of cytomegalovirus exposure and HLA in healthy donors. The PCR used 60 Vbeta and 13 Jbeta primers. The assay was immunoSEQ multiplex PCR, and TCRdb's table has in-frame clones only and misses some. This table has 150,000 to 170,000 clones, about three quarters appearing once. Sequenced input: PBMCs. The receptors were gathered from a woman in her 40s in good health and CMV-seronegative.

The V call is TRBV19, the J call TRBJ2-7, with 11 bases lining up with TRBD2. The germline V gene encodes CDR1 LNHDA and CDR2 SQIVND (reference sequence). The V gene end was trimmed by 5 bases and the J gene end by 2 bases; junction bases not matched to a gene: 5. This CDR3 is 15 amino acids long. Here the CDR3 reads CASSAYSGGAYEQYF. The CDR3 DNA sequence: TGTGCCAGTAGTGCCTATAGCGGGGGGGCCTACGAGCAGTACTTC.

This chain joins TRBV5-1 and TRBJ1-1; D is possibly TRBD1 (6 bases). Germline lookup yields CDR1 SGHRS and CDR2 YFSETQ. The CDR3 is 14 amino acids. V lost 0 bases and J 8 bases, leaving 14 bases between the germline ends. CDR3 in amino acids: CASSLVAGAREAFF. The CDR3 DNA reads as TGCGCCAGCAGCTTGGTCGCAGGGGCGAGGGAAGCTTTCTTT.

The chain joins TRBV30 to TRBJ1-2; D remains unclear. This CDR3 spans 12 amino acids. V was trimmed by 2 bases and J by 2 bases, leaving 6 bases between them. Germline values: CDR1 GTSNPN, CDR2 SVGIG (reference sequence). The CDR3 coding sequence is TGTGCCTGGAGTCGGGGAAACTATGGCTACACCTTC. Its translation is CAWSRGNYGYTF.

Only a few counts were recorded for this clone. The V and J genes are TRBV6-5 and TRBJ1-1; 8 bases match TRBD1. Trimming took 0 bases from V and 1 from J; bases not matched to a gene: 1. The CDR3 spans 15 residues. CDR1 is MNHEY and CDR2 is SVGAGI in the germline V gene. The CDR3 DNA reads TGTGCCAGCAGTTACTCCGGGACAGGGAACACTGAAGCTTTCTTT. Its translation is CASSYSGTGNTEAFF.

The J gene is TRBJ1-2, the V gene TRBV7-8; 9 positions agree with TRBD1. Germline trimming cut 3 bases from V and 6 bases from J; bases unmatched to any gene: 5. Looked up from germline, CDR1 is SGHVS and CDR2 is FQNEAQ. The CDR3 consists of 14 residues. The CDR3 DNA reads TGTGCCAGCAGCTTTAGCGGGACAGGGAATGGCTACACCTTC. It is translated as CASSFSGTGNGYTF.

This clone appeared once. The chain combines TRBV7-9 with TRBJ2-7; TRBD1 aligns across 8 bases. Germline CDR1 reads SEHNR; CDR2 reads FQNEAQ (reference sequence). The CDR3 has 16 residues. V shed 5 bases, J shed 5 bases, and the junction held 14 bases outside the gene matches. The DNA of the CDR3 is TGTGCCAGCAGCGCCAAAGAAGGACAGGGAGGCCACGAGCAGTACTTC. This sequence encodes CASSAKEGQGGHEQYF. Full variable domain (rest looked up from reference TRBV7-9 and TRBJ2-7): DTGVSQNPRHKITKRGQNVTFRCDPISEHNRLYWYRQTLGQGPEFLTYFQNEAQLEKSRLLSDRFSAERPKGSFSTLEIQRTEQGDSAMYLCASSAKEGQGGHEQYFGPGTRLTVT.

This clone was recorded once. The chain combines TRBV7-9 with TRBJ2-3; 9 bases agree with TRBD2. After removal of 0 bases from V and 4 bases from J, the junction contained 2 bases not matched to a gene. CDR1 is SEHNR, CDR2 FQNEAQ, per germline (reference sequence). The CDR3 has 15 amino acids. The CDR3 bases are TGTGCCAGCAGCTTAGCGGGACTAGCCGCAGATACGCAGTATTTT. Translating it yields CASSLAGLAADTQYF.

This chain connects TRBV9 to TRBJ1-4; 7 bases line up with TRBD1. The germline gives CDR1 SGDLS, CDR2 YYNGEE. The CDR3 has 16 amino acids. With V trimmed by 4 bases and J by 0 bases, 6 bases remained unmatched. For the CDR3, the DNA is TGTGCCAGCAGCTTAGAGGGGACAGCAACTAATGAAAAACTGTTTTTT. It specifies CASSLEGTATNEKLFF.

The J gene is TRBJ2-7, the V gene TRBV7-8, with D tentatively TRBD2 (5 bases). From germline, CDR1 is SGHVS and CDR2 FQNEAQ. Deletions cut 6 bases from V and 3 bases from J, with 12 bases between. CDR3 length: 13 amino acids. The CDR3 protein is CASSFERDYEQYF. CDR3 bases: TGTGCCAGCAGTTTCGAGAGGGACTACGAGCAGTACTTC.

The chain employs TRBV6-5 and TRBJ1-1; 9 bases fit TRBD1. V dropped 4 bases and J dropped 7; count of bases not matched to a gene: 7. There are 14 residues in the CDR3. Germline V gene sequence: CDR1 MNHEY, CDR2 SVGAGI. The CDR3 region has the DNA TGTGCCAGCAGTTCTTACCCGGGACAGGGTGAAGCTTTCTTT. Translated, it gives CASSSYPGQGEAFF.

This sequence joins TRBV7-9 and TRBJ1-1; D is ambiguous. The V end was cut by 5 bases, the J end by 5 bases, with 12 bases between. CDR1 is SEHNR and CDR2 is FQNEAQ in the germline V gene (reference sequence). The CDR3 consists of 13 residues. This chain's CDR3 is CASSPRGKTEAFF. The CDR3 DNA follows: TGTGCCAGCAGCCCACGCGGTAAGACTGAAGCTTTCTTT. Full variable domain (missing parts from reference TRBV7-9 and TRBJ1-1): DTGVSQNPRHKITKRGQNVTFRCDPISEHNRLYWYRQTLGQGPEFLTYFQNEAQLEKSRLLSDRFSAERPKGSFSTLEIQRTEQGDSAMYLCASSPRGKTEAFFGQGTRLTVV.

The rearrangement joins TRBV1 to TRBJ2-7; whether TRBD1, the table's D call, matches the DNA was not checked. TRBV1 has pseudogene status. This CDR3 is built from 13 residues. This CDR3 reads CTSSQQGVGEQYF. The CDR3 bases are TGCACCAGCAGCCAGCAGGGCGTCGGGGAGCAGTACTTC.

The gene calls are TRBV5-4 and TRBJ1-2; D is undetermined. The length of the CDR3 is 13 residues. Germline values: CDR1 SGHNT, CDR2 YYREEE (reference sequence). V lost 1 base and J lost 0, with 4 bases in between. CDR3 loop: CASSLTANYGYTF. For the CDR3, the DNA is TGTGCCAGCAGCTTGACGGCTAACTATGGCTACACCTTC.

J is TRBJ2-1 and V is TRBV5-1; 12 positions match TRBD1. With V trimmed by 8 bases and J by 6 bases, 6 bases remained unmatched. The length of the CDR3 is 14 residues. Germline CDR1 is SGHRS and CDR2 is YFSETQ. The CDR3 here is CASRGTGGLNEQFF. In DNA, the CDR3 is TGCGCCAGTCGAGGGACAGGGGGCCTCAATGAGCAGTTCTTC.

V and J are TRBV25-1 and TRBJ1-4; TRBD1 matches at 9 bases. CDR3 size: 15 residues. Unmatched junction bases numbered 5, after V lost 2 bases and J lost 7 bases. Germline assignment: CDR1 MGHDK and CDR2 SYGVNS. Here the CDR3 reads CASSERGTGSEKLFF. Written as DNA, the CDR3 is TGTGCCAGCAGTGAACGAGGGACAGGGAGTGAAAAACTGTTTTTT.

The rearrangement links TRBV2 to TRBJ1-2; 9 positions match TRBD1. The CDR3 totals 13 residues. Germline V gives CDR1 SNHLY, CDR2 FYNNEI. After removal of 3 bases from V and 5 bases from J, the junction contained 1 base not matched to a gene. The CDR3 sequence is CASSEDRGYGYTF. CDR3 coding DNA: TGTGCCAGCAGTGAGGACAGGGGTTATGGCTACACCTTC.

J is TRBJ1-5 and V is TRBV12-2. TRBV12-2 is recorded as a pseudogene. The CDR3 sequence is 14 residues long. The CDR3 here is CASLETRRIQPQHF. The CDR3 bases are TGTGCAAGTCTCGAAACAAGGAGGATTCAGCCCCAGCATTTT.

The chain couples TRBV6-1 to TRBJ2-7; D not resolved. V lost 2 bases, J lost 7 bases, and 6 bases lay in between. This CDR3 has 11 residues. Germline-derived CDR1 and CDR2 are MNHNS and SASEGT. The DNA for the CDR3 is TGTGCCAGCAGTGAAAGCCGAGAGCAGTACTTC. It specifies CASSESREQYF.

This clone was picked up a small number of times. This sequence joins TRBV2 and TRBJ1-1; tentatively, D is TRBD1 (6 bases). Trimming took off 6 bases at V and 2 bases at J, with 10 bases between the two ends. Germline V gives CDR1 SNHLY, CDR2 FYNNEI. The CDR3 consists of 13 residues. CDR3 DNA: TGTGCCAGCAGGAAACAGGGTAACACTGAAGCTTTCTTT. This gives the protein CASRKQGNTEAFF.

The chain uses TRBV6-1 and TRBJ2-7; TRBD1 matches at 10 bases. The CDR3 extends over 15 amino acids. The ends lost 6 bases at V and 5 bases at J; junction bases unmatched: 10. From germline, CDR1 is MNHNS and CDR2 SASEGT. The CDR3 nucleotides read TGTGCCAGCAGCCGGCTGGGACAGGGGAAGAACGAGCAGTACTTC. Translated, it gives CASSRLGQGKNEQYF.

The CDR3 protein is CASSPSYGQGINSPLHF. Written as DNA, the CDR3 is TGTGCCAGCTCACCATCCTATGGGCAGGGAATAAATTCACCCCTCCACTTT. The J gene is TRBJ1-6, the V gene TRBV18; tentatively, D is TRBD1 (5 bases). Germline V gene sequence: CDR1 KGHSH, CDR2 LQKENI. The CDR3 totals 17 residues. Between the trimmed V and J ends, which lost 2 bases and 7 bases, there was a span of 18 bases.

The chain links TRBV5-1 to TRBJ2-3; 10 nucleotides align to TRBD2. The CDR3 has 16 amino acids. V lost 3 bases and J lost 0; bases outside the gene matches: 4. Per the germline V gene, CDR1 is SGHRS and CDR2 is YFSETQ. The CDR3, as DNA: TGCGCCAGCAGCTCGCTAGCGGGGGTCAGCACAGATACGCAGTATTTT. It codes for CASSSLAGVSTDTQYF. Full variable domain (rest looked up from reference TRBV5-1 and TRBJ2-3): KAGVTQTPRYLIKTRGQQVTLSCSPISGHRSVSWYQQTPGQGLQFLFEYFSETQRNKGNFPGRFSGRQFSNSRSEMNVSTLELGDSALYLCASSSLAGVSTDTQYFGPGTRLTVL.

The chain has TRBV5-1 and TRBJ2-2; D might be TRBD1 (6 bases). This CDR3 has 14 amino acids. Trimming removed 2 bases from V and 7 bases from J, with 12 bases in between. Germline values: CDR1 SGHRS, CDR2 YFSETQ. This CDR3 is CASSFQGSGGELFF. The CDR3 nucleotides read TGCGCCAGCAGCTTCCAGGGGAGCGGCGGGGAGCTGTTTTTT.

The chain recombines TRBV5-8 with TRBJ2-2; weak D call: TRBD2 (6 bases). The CDR3 consists of 16 residues. The ends were cut back, 1 base at V and 3 bases at J, with 13 bases in the middle. Germline CDR1 SGHTS, CDR2 YDEGEE. As DNA, the CDR3 is TGTGCCAGCAGCTTGTTGATCGGGACTCACACCGGGGAGCTGTTTTTT. Amino acid sequence: CASSLLIGTHTGELFF.

The chain combines TRBV28 with TRBJ2-7; 10 bases align to TRBD2. This CDR3 region has 16 residues. CDR1 MDHEN and CDR2 SYDVKM come from the germline V gene. J lost 3 bases, V lost 6 bases, and 11 bases had no gene match. The CDR3 is CASRPIAGGGHYEQYF. The CDR3 DNA reads as TGTGCCAGCAGACCCATAGCGGGAGGAGGACACTACGAGCAGTACTTC.

This clone was seen just once. The chain employs TRBV6-1 and TRBJ2-1; 8 bases match TRBD2. With V trimmed by 11 bases and J by 9 bases, 9 bases remained unmatched. CDR3 length: 12 residues. CDR1 and CDR2 from the germline V gene are MNHNS and SASEGT. The CDR3 DNA follows: TGTGCCCGGGGGGGGGAGAAGGGTGAGCAGTTCTTC. Protein product: CARGGEKGEQFF.

The chain carries TRBV6-1 and TRBJ2-5; the match to TRBD2 covers 10 bases. The germline CDR1 and CDR2 sequences are MNHNS and SASEGT. The J segment lost 2 bases and the V segment lost 5 bases, leaving 5 bases of the junction unmatched. This CDR3 has 15 amino acids. The chain's CDR3 is CASSPLAGRQETQYF. Written as DNA, the CDR3 is TGTGCCAGCAGTCCACTAGCGGGGAGACAAGAGACCCAGTACTTC.